The rows below give T cell receptor beta chains drawn from one sample of a study of beta chain features in type 1 diabetes. This table comes from immunoSEQ multiplex PCR, and its TCRdb copy is limited to in-frame clones, with some not included. The table records around 710,000 clones, about an eighth of them present only once. The sample consisted of naive CD4+ T cells from blood. Receptors originate from a man aged 30 to 45 with type 1 diabetes. Each CDR3 is given with its conserved first and last residue. Each record gives: D gene, J gene, clone size, V gene, CDR3 DNA, CDR3 protein. A D gene is named only where the DNA matches it firmly. Part of the rows lack a size; the others show once, few, many or a class for expanded clones.

>TRBD1|TRBJ1-2|few|TRBV13
TGTGCCAGCAGCCCCCACAGGACCAGGGGGGGCTACACCTTC
CASSPHRTRGGYTF
>TRBD1|TRBJ2-7|-|TRBV5-1
TGCGCCAGCAGCTTGGCGGGACAGGGAAAGACCTACGAGCAGTACTTC
CASSLAGQGKTYEQYF
>TRBD2|TRBJ2-3|few|TRBV5-1
TGCGCCAGCAGCTTACTAGCGGGGGGGCCAGTAGATACGCAGTATTTT
CASSLLAGGPVDTQYF
>-|TRBJ2-7|few|TRBV27
TGTGCCAGCAGTCCCATGGCCCGTCCTGTAAAGCAGTACTTC
CASSPMARPVKQYF
>TRBD1|TRBJ1-6|-|TRBV5-6
TGTGCCAGCAGCTGGGACAGAGATAATTCACCCCTCCACTTT
CASSWDRDNSPLHF
>-|TRBJ2-4|-|TRBV19
TGTGCCAGTAGGCCCCAGGGTAGTGAAAACATTCAGTACTTC
CASRPQGSENIQYF
>-|TRBJ1-5|-|TRBV2
TGTGCCAGCAGTGATGACGGCAATCAGCCCCAGCATTTT
CASSDDGNQPQHF
>-|TRBJ2-7|few|TRBV7-9
TGTGCCAGCAGTTCCGGGGCCAACTCCTACGAGCAGTACTTC
CASSSGANSYEQYF
>TRBD1|TRBJ2-7|few|TRBV6-5
TGTGCCAGCAGTGCCCAGACAGGGGGACCGTACGAGCAGTACTTC
CASSAQTGGPYEQYF
>TRBD1|TRBJ1-1|few|TRBV19
TGTGCCAGTAGTACGGGACAGAGAGTGAACACTGAAGCTTTCTTT
CASSTGQRVNTEAFF
>TRBD1|TRBJ1-5|few|TRBV29-1
TGCAGCGTTCGTGGACAGGGGTGGAATCAGCCCCAGCATTTT
CSVRGQGWNQPQHF
>TRBD1|TRBJ2-5|-|TRBV4-3
TGCGCCAGCAGCCCTGTCCCGGGACAGGGCACCCAGTACTTC
CASSPVPGQGTQYF
>-|TRBJ2-3|-|TRBV7-2
TGTGCCAGCAGCCCGTCCGGGGCCGCAGATACGCAGTATTTT
CASSPSGAADTQYF
>TRBD1|TRBJ2-7|few|TRBV27
TGTGCCAGCCACAGGGGGCATGGCGAGCAGTACTTC
CASHRGHGEQYF
>-|TRBJ1-1|-|TRBV5-6
TGTGCCAGCACCTTAGGGTTGGGAGACACTGAAGCTTTCTTT
CASTLGLGDTEAFF
>-|TRBJ1-5|-|TRBV5-1
TGCGCCAGCAGCTCTGGGGTCGGGGGAAACCAGCCCCAGCATTTT
CASSSGVGGNQPQHF
>-|TRBJ2-7|-|TRBV14
TGTGCCAGCAGCCACGACGACTATGGCTACGAGCAGTACTTC
CASSHDDYGYEQYF